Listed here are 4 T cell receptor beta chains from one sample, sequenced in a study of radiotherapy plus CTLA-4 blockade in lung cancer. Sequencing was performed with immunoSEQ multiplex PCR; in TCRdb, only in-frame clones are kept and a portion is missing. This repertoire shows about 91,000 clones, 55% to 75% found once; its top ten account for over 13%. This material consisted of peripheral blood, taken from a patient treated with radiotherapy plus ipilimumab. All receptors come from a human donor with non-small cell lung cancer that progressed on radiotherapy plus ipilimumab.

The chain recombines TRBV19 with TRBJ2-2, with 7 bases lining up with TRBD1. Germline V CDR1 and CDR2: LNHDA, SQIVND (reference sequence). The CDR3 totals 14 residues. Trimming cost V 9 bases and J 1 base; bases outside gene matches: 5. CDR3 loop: CARTGTENTGELFF. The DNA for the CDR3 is TGTGCCAGAACCGGGACAGAGAACACCGGGGAGCTGTTTTTT.

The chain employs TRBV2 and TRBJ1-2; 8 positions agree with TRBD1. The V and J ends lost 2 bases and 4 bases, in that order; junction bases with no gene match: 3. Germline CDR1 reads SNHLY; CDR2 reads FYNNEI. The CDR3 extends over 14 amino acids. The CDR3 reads CASSEQGASYGYTF. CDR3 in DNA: TGTGCCAGCAGTGAACAGGGGGCCAGCTATGGCTACACCTTC.

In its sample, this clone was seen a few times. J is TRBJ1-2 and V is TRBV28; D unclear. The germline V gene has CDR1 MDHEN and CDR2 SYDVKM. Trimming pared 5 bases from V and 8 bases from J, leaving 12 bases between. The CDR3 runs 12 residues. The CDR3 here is CASSPGSSGYTF. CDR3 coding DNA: TGTGCCAGCAGTCCCGGATCCTCGGGCTACACCTTC.

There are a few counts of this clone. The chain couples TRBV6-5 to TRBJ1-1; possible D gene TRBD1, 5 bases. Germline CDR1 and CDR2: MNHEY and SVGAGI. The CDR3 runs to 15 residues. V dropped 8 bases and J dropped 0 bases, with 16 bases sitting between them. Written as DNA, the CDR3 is TGTGCCAGCGCAAAAGGGGCAGGACTGAACACTGAAGCTTTCTTT. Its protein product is CASAKGAGLNTEAFF.